The 31 T cell receptor beta chains below were found in one sample sequenced in a study of circulating and synovial CD4+ cells in juvenile arthritis. The repertoire was sequenced with immunoSEQ multiplex PCR; TCRdb's copy has only in-frame clones and lacks some. This sample yields about 39,000 clones, of which approximately 96% are seen a single time; 0.7% belongs to the top ten. The sequencing sample was made of CD4+ T cells from blood. These receptors originate from a human donor with juvenile idiopathic arthritis.

V gene TRBV4-1 combines with J gene TRBJ2-4; 16 bases match TRBD2. The CDR3 is 21 residues long. CDR1 is MGHRA, CDR2 YSYEKL, per germline. Trimming took 3 bases from V and 1 from J; bases not matched to a gene: 12. The DNA of the CDR3 is TGCGCCAGCAGCCAGGCTGGGACTAGCGGGGGGGACCTCTCGGCCAAAAACATTCAGTACTTC. It is translated as CASSQAGTSGGDLSAKNIQYF.

V usage is TRBV9 and J usage is TRBJ2-2; 12 bases match TRBD2. The ends lost 4 bases at V and 3 bases at J; junction bases unmatched: 10. CDR1 is SGDLS, CDR2 YYNGEE, per germline. The CDR3 extends over 18 amino acids. CDR3 coding DNA: TGTGCCAGCAGCCCTATCCTGACTAGCGGGGGAGACACCGGGGAGCTGTTTTTT. It encodes CASSPILTSGGDTGELFF. The whole variable domain, remainder taken from reference TRBV9 and TRBJ2-2, is DSGVTQTPKHLITATGQRVTLRCSPRSGDLSVYWYQQSLDQGLQFLIQYYNGEERAKGNILERFSAQQFPDLHSELNLSSLELGDSALYFCASSPILTSGGDTGELFFGEGSRLTVL.

The chain links TRBV30 to TRBJ2-3; tentatively, D is TRBD1 (6 bases). Trimming cost V 0 bases and J 5 bases, with 6 bases left between them. From germline, CDR1 is GTSNPN and CDR2 SVGIG (reference sequence). The CDR3 is 12 amino acids. This CDR3 is CAWSVQGDTQYF. The CDR3 DNA reads TGTGCCTGGAGTGTACAGGGAGATACGCAGTATTTT.

CDR3 loop: CASSSPGGEETQYF. CDR3 coding DNA: TGTGCCAGCAGCTCACCAGGAGGGGAAGAGACCCAGTACTTC. J is TRBJ2-5 and V is TRBV7-2, with D possibly being TRBD2 (6 bases). The CDR3 has 14 residues. Germline values: CDR1 SGHTA, CDR2 FQGNSA. V lost 4 bases and J 3 bases, leaving 12 bases between the germline ends. Using reference TRBV7-2 and TRBJ2-5 for the parts outside the CDR3, the full variable domain is GAGVSQSPSNKVTEKGKDVELRCDPISGHTALYWYRQSLGQGLEFLIYFQGNSAPDKSGLPSDRFSAERTGGSVSTLTIQRTQQEDSAVYLCASSSPGGEETQYFGPGTRLLVL.

J is TRBJ2-2 and V is TRBV6-1; 8 bases align to TRBD2. CDR3 length equals 15 residues. The junction had 0 bases not matched to a gene; V was cut back by 2 bases and J by 1 base. Germline loops: CDR1 MNHNS, CDR2 SASEGT. The CDR3 nucleotides are TGTGCCAGCAGTGAACTAGCGGGGAACACCGGGGAGCTGTTTTTT. As protein: CASSELAGNTGELFF.

The chain couples TRBV7-8 to TRBJ1-5, with D possibly TRBD1 on 5 matching bases. The germline gives CDR1 SGHVS, CDR2 FQNEAQ. The CDR3 extends over 13 amino acids. Trimming cost V 1 base and J 7 bases, with 8 bases left between them. The CDR3 sequence is CASSLGQGQPQHF. The CDR3 DNA reads as TGTGCCAGCAGCTTAGGGCAGGGACAGCCCCAGCATTTT.

The chain is built from TRBV18 and TRBJ1-1; 8 bases are a match to TRBD1. This CDR3 is 13 amino acids long. Germline lookup yields CDR1 KGHSH and CDR2 LQKENI. V shed 4 bases, J shed 8 bases, and the junction held 6 bases outside the gene matches. CDR3 DNA sequence: TGTGCCAGCTCACGCAGGGGGCGCGGAGAAGCTTTCTTT. Translating it yields CASSRRGRGEAFF.

J is TRBJ2-7 and V is TRBV10-3, with a weak D call TRBD2 (5 bases). Between the trimmed V and J ends, which lost 6 bases and 1 base, there was a span of 7 bases. The CDR3 runs 12 residues. Looked up from germline, CDR1 is ENHRY and CDR2 is SYGVKD. CDR3 loop: CAIRRESYEQYF. The CDR3 DNA sequence: TGTGCCATCAGACGGGAATCCTACGAGCAGTACTTC.

The chain is built from TRBV5-4 and TRBJ2-7; 10 nucleotides align to TRBD2. CDR1 and CDR2 (germline): SGHNT, YYREEE (reference sequence). The V gene end was trimmed by 4 bases and the J gene end by 5 bases; junction bases not matched to a gene: 15. The CDR3 totals 17 residues. CDR3 sequence reads: CASSRPPLAGVQNEQYF. CDR3 coding DNA: TGTGCCAGCAGCCGGCCCCCCCTAGCGGGGGTACAGAACGAGCAGTACTTC.

The rearrangement links TRBV7-8 to TRBJ1-5; weak D call: TRBD1 (5 bases). The germline V gene has CDR1 SGHVS and CDR2 FQNEAQ. V was cut by 3 bases and J by 0 bases, with 15 bases left in between. The CDR3 contains 17 residues. The CDR3 DNA sequence: TGTGCCAGCAGCTTCCAGGGTAGGGGAACTAGCAATCAGCCCCAGCATTTT. Translating it yields CASSFQGRGTSNQPQHF.

As for this clone: One end of the junction fails to match germline, which may point to a read error. The chain links TRBV4-1 to TRBJ1-2; weak D call: TRBD1 (5 bases). The CDR3 covers 14 residues. CDR1 and CDR2 (germline): MGHRA, YSYEKL. In DNA, the CDR3 is TGCGCCAGCAGCCAAGAGGCTGACAGTGGGGCACGCGCCTTC. This encodes CASSQEADSGARAF.

The V gene is TRBV29-1, the J gene TRBJ1-1; weak D call: TRBD1 (6 bases). The V end was cut by 7 bases, the J end by 2 bases, with 20 bases between. In germline, CDR1 is SQVTM, CDR2 ANQGSEA. This CDR3 contains 15 residues. The CDR3 is CSAQGSRATNTEAFF. As DNA, the CDR3 is TGCAGCGCCCAGGGGTCAAGGGCCACTAACACTGAAGCTTTCTTT.

The chain combines TRBV5-1 with TRBJ2-6; 12 nucleotides line up with TRBD1. This CDR3 has 19 residues. Germline CDR1 and CDR2: SGHRS and YFSETQ. With V trimmed by 2 bases and J by 2 bases, 8 bases remained unmatched. CDR3 sequence: CASSFPRGTGGAGANVLTF. CDR3 nucleotides: TGCGCCAGCAGCTTCCCCCGGGGGACAGGGGGCGCTGGGGCCAACGTCCTGACTTTC.

V gene TRBV18 combines with J gene TRBJ1-1, with D uncertain. The CDR3 runs 13 residues. The V gene's germline CDR1 is KGHSH and CDR2 LQKENI. Trimming left V 5 bases short and J 1 base short, with 8 bases between. This chain's CDR3 is CASSATGNTEAFF. DNA of the CDR3: TGTGCCAGCTCAGCAACCGGGAACACTGAAGCTTTCTTT.

The chain employs TRBV7-3 and TRBJ1-1; D possibly corresponds to TRBD1 (6 bases). V was trimmed by 6 bases and J by 1 base, leaving 12 bases between them. CDR1 and CDR2 from the germline V gene are SGHTA and FQGTGA. The CDR3 has 14 amino acids. The CDR3 nucleotides read TGTGCCAGCAGATATCAGGGGCCGAACACTGAAGCTTTCTTT. This codes for CASRYQGPNTEAFF.

To note about this clone: The junction departs from the called germline gene at one end, perhaps through a read error. Other DNA sequences in the same sample also yield this CDR3. The chain links TRBV19 to TRBJ1-6; D gene ambiguous. The CDR3 extends over 14 amino acids. Germline V gene data show CDR1 as LNHDA and CDR2 as SQIVND (reference sequence). DNA for the CDR3: TGTGCCAGTAGTGTCGACATCCTTAATTCCCCCCTCCACTTT. Amino acids: CASSVDILNSPLHF.

This chain connects TRBV28 to TRBJ2-2; 9 nucleotides agree with TRBD2. With V trimmed by 3 bases and J by 7 bases, 12 bases remained unmatched. The CDR3 sequence is 17 residues long. CDR1 and CDR2 from the germline V gene are MDHEN and SYDVKM. The CDR3, as DNA: TGTGCCAGCAGTTTTCCTCTAGCGGGGAGGGCTGGCGGGGAGCTGTTTTTT. This translates into CASSFPLAGRAGGELFF. Together with reference TRBV28 and TRBJ2-2, the CDR3 gives the full variable domain: DVKVTQSSRYLVKRTGEKVFLECVQDMDHENMFWYRQDPGLGLRLIYFSYDVKMKEKGDIPEGYSVSREKKERFSLILESASTNQTSMYLCASSFPLAGRAGGELFFGEGSRLTVL.

This chain connects TRBV19 to TRBJ2-7; a possible D gene is TRBD1 (5 bases). With 4 bases removed from V and 1 base from J, the gap between germline ends came to 8 bases. Germline lookup yields CDR1 LNHDA and CDR2 SQIVND (reference sequence). CDR3 length: 13 amino acids. CDR3 DNA: TGTGCCAGTAGTACCACAGGATCCTACGAGCAGTACTTC. Encoded protein: CASSTTGSYEQYF.

The genes are TRBV11-2 and TRBJ2-2; the D gene is possibly TRBD1 (7 bases). From germline, CDR1 is SGHAT and CDR2 FQNNGV. There are 18 residues in the CDR3. Trimming took off 3 bases at V and 5 bases at J, with 22 bases between the two ends. The chain's CDR3 is CASSFVGGGAGGTGELFF. In nucleotides, the CDR3 is TGTGCCAGCAGCTTCGTAGGGGGCGGAGCTGGGGGGACCGGGGAGCTGTTTTTT.

In regard to this clone: The sample carries other DNA sequences with the same CDR3. The CDR3 sequence: CASTPSSSYNSPLHF. As DNA, the CDR3 is TGTGCCAGCACCCCTTCTTCCTCCTATAATTCACCCCTCCACTTT. The V gene is TRBV5-8, the J gene TRBJ1-6; D not resolved. This CDR3 has 15 residues. In germline, CDR1 is SGHTS, CDR2 YDEGEE. V was clipped by 6 bases and J by 0 bases, with 10 bases between them.

The J gene is TRBJ2-3, the V gene TRBV11-2, with 13 bases lining up with TRBD2. V gave up 5 bases and J gave up 0 bases; unmatched junction bases: 5. This CDR3 has 17 amino acids. Germline CDR1 SGHAT, CDR2 FQNNGV. CDR3 protein: CASSPGLAGASTDTQYF. The CDR3 coding sequence is TGTGCCAGCAGCCCAGGACTAGCGGGGGCCAGCACAGATACGCAGTATTTT.

The genes are TRBV5-8 and TRBJ1-5; 7 positions agree with TRBD1. Germline trimming cut 4 bases from V and 4 bases from J; bases unmatched to any gene: 20. Germline CDR1 and CDR2: SGHTS and YDEGEE. This CDR3 is 19 amino acids long. The CDR3 bases are TGTGCCAGCAGCCCCACTTTCGACAGGGAGATGGGGCTTAATCAGCCCCAGCATTTT. The encoded protein is CASSPTFDREMGLNQPQHF.

This sequence joins TRBV5-1 and TRBJ2-7; perhaps TRBD1 as D (6 bases). In germline, CDR1 is SGHRS, CDR2 YFSETQ. This CDR3 has 15 residues. V was trimmed by 0 bases and J by 3 bases, leaving 13 bases between them. The CDR3 region has the DNA TGCGCCAGCAGCTTGGGGAACAGGGCGGACTACGAGCAGTACTTC. Amino acids: CASSLGNRADYEQYF.

This chain joins TRBV5-6 and TRBJ2-1; 10 bases fit TRBD2. The germline gives CDR1 SGHDT, CDR2 YYEEEE. V lost 1 base to trimming and J lost 1 base; unmatched junction nucleotides: 5. The CDR3 is made up of 17 amino acids. CDR3 DNA sequence: TGTGCCAGCAGCTTGACAAGCGGGGGGGTATCCTACAATGAGCAGTTCTTC. It specifies CASSLTSGGVSYNEQFF.

V is TRBV7-9 and J is TRBJ2-3; 7 nucleotides match TRBD2. In germline, CDR1 is SEHNR, CDR2 FQNEAQ (reference sequence). CDR3 size: 15 residues. The V segment lost 2 bases and the J segment 4 bases; nucleotides outside the gene matches: 6. CDR3: CASSLRGGGADTQYF. The DNA for the CDR3 is TGTGCCAGCAGCTTACGCGGGGGAGGCGCAGATACGCAGTATTTT.

This clone was recorded only once. This chain links TRBV14 with TRBJ2-2, with D possibly being TRBD2 (5 bases). CDR3 size: 17 residues. Between the trimmed V and J ends, which lost 2 bases and 5 bases, there was a span of 18 bases. Germline assignment: CDR1 SGHDN and CDR2 FVKESK. The CDR3: CASSQTRSGLITGELFF. CDR3 coding DNA: TGTGCCAGCAGCCAAACACGGTCGGGGTTGATAACCGGGGAGCTGTTTTTT.

This clone was seen a single time. J is TRBJ2-2 and V is TRBV4-3; D call uncertain. CDR1 and CDR2 from the germline V gene are LGHNA and YSLEER. This CDR3 has 13 residues. The V end was cut by 5 bases, the J end by 6 bases, with 10 bases between. CDR3 in amino acids: CASSSEYPGELFF. The CDR3 DNA sequence: TGCGCCAGCAGCTCTGAGTATCCCGGGGAGCTGTTTTTT.

The chain recombines TRBV4-3 with TRBJ1-2, with 7 bases fitting TRBD1. The ends lost 1 base at V and 4 bases at J; junction bases unmatched: 6. In germline, CDR1 is LGHNA, CDR2 YSLEER. This CDR3 has 15 amino acids. CDR3 coding DNA: TGCGCCAGCAGCCAAGTGGGACAGCCCTTCTATGGCTACACCTTC. Translation gives CASSQVGQPFYGYTF.

The chain uses TRBV7-8 and TRBJ2-1; 11 nucleotides align to TRBD1. J was trimmed by 3 bases and V by 5 bases; bases with no gene match: 6. The CDR3 spans 16 residues. The germline CDR1 and CDR2 sequences are SGHVS and FQNEAQ. This chain's CDR3 is CASSPAGTGGYNEQFF. CDR3 nucleotides: TGTGCCAGCAGCCCGGCTGGGACAGGGGGCTACAATGAGCAGTTCTTC.

V usage is TRBV5-1 and J usage is TRBJ2-2, with 7 positions matching TRBD1. The CDR3 runs 15 residues. Germline CDR1 is SGHRS and CDR2 is YFSETQ. The V and J ends lost 3 bases and 0 bases, in that order; junction bases with no gene match: 2. The CDR3 reads CASSSGTANTGELFF. CDR3 DNA sequence: TGCGCCAGCAGCTCCGGGACAGCGAACACCGGGGAGCTGTTTTTT.

The chain joins TRBV9 to TRBJ2-7; 8 nucleotides match TRBD1. This CDR3 region has 14 residues. Trimming cost V 1 base and J 0 bases; bases outside gene matches: 0. Looked up from germline, CDR1 is SGDLS and CDR2 is YYNGEE. This CDR3 reads CASSVQGASYEQYF. Here the CDR3 DNA reads TGTGCCAGCAGCGTACAGGGGGCCTCCTACGAGCAGTACTTC.